This TCR beta chain was found in a study of blood T cell repertoires in COVID-19. Overall study context: PBMCs, B-cell-depleted T cells, or T cells were the source of the cDNA or gDNA that made up the material.

This CDR3 is 14 amino acids long. From germline, CDR1 is MNHEY and CDR2 SVGAGI. Unmatched junction bases numbered 9, after V lost 6 bases and J lost 7 bases. The method was immunoSEQ multiplex PCR; TCRdb's version includes in-frame clones alone and lacks a portion of them. Of more than 70,000 clones detected, roughly 73% appear once; the ten largest clones hold 9.5% to 10%. The sequence was collected from a human donor in a cohort sampled during active COVID-19. The chain recombines TRBV6-5 with TRBJ2-5, with 9 bases aligning to TRBD1. Sequencing was done on a sample of peripheral blood. The CDR3 region has the DNA TGTGCCAGCAGACAGGGGGCGGTGGGTAGGACCCAGTACTTC. Its protein is CASRQGAVGRTQYF.